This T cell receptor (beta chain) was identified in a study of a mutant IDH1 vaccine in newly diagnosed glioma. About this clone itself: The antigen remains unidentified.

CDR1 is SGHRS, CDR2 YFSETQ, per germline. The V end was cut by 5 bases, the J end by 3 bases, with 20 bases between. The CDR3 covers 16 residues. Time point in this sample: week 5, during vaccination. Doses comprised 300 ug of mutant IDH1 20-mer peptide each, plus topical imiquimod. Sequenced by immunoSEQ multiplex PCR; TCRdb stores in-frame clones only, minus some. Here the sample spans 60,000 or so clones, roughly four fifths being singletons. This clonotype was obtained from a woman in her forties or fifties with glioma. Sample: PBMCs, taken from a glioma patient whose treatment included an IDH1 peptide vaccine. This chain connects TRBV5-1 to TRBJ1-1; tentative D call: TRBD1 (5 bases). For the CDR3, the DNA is TGCGCCAGCAGTCCTGGGGGGGGAGGTCCTGACACTGAAGCTTTCTTT. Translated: CASSPGGGGPDTEAFF.